The rows below give T cell receptor beta chains drawn from one sample of a study of shared clonotypes between healthy human individuals. This table comes from immunoSEQ multiplex PCR, and its TCRdb copy is limited to in-frame clones, with some not included. The repertoire holds 550,000 to 600,000 clones, just over 75% seen once, with around 11% in the top ten. Material: PBMCs. The receptors stem from a woman in her forties in good health. Some clones in this sample may be carry-over from other donors' samples. Both conserved end residues are part of each CDR3. Fields, in order: J gene, D gene, clone size, V gene, CDR3 protein, CDR3 DNA. D genes are given only for firm matches. Not all rows give a size; the values are once, few, many and, for expanded clones, a class.

TRBJ2-5	.	.	TRBV6-1	CASSGSVGQETQYF	TGTGCCAGCAGTGGATCGGTAGGACAAGAGACCCAGTACTTC
TRBJ2-1	TRBD2	.	TRBV25-1	CASSYSGSFNEQFF	TGTGCCAGCAGTTACAGCGGGAGCTTCAATGAGCAGTTCTTC
TRBJ1-5	TRBD1	.	TRBV28	CASSPQGAAQPQHF	TGTGCCAGCAGTCCACAGGGGGCGGCTCAGCCCCAGCATTTT
TRBJ1-5	.	.	TRBV15	CATSREQGRQPQHF	TGTGCCACCAGCAGAGAACAGGGTAGGCAGCCCCAGCATTTT
TRBJ1-1	.	.	TRBV5-6	CASSSGQGSPNTEAFF	TGTGCCAGCAGCTCAGGTCAGGGGTCCCCGAACACTGAAGCTTTCTTT
TRBJ2-2	TRBD2	.	TRBV7-9	CASSPVGGRTGVTGELFF	TGTGCCAGCAGCCCAGTTGGCGGGAGGACGGGAGTCACCGGGGAGCTGTTTTTT
TRBJ2-1	TRBD2	.	TRBV14	CASSRFSGRSYNEQFF	TGTGCCAGCAGCCGATTTAGCGGGAGGTCCTACAATGAGCAGTTCTTC
TRBJ2-7	.	.	TRBV28	CASSSRLGSRWSYEQYF	TGTGCCAGCAGCTCACGACTGGGCAGTCGATGGTCCTACGAGCAGTACTTC
TRBJ2-7	.	.	TRBV30	CAWSVGGEQYF	TGTGCCTGGAGTGTCGGGGGCGAGCAGTACTTC
TRBJ2-2	.	.	TRBV4-3	CASSQVGGFAGELFF	TGCGCCAGCAGCCAAGTAGGAGGGTTTGCCGGGGAGCTGTTTTTT
TRBJ2-7	TRBD2	.	TRBV5-1	CASSVASGGYEQYF	TGCGCCAGCAGCGTAGCTAGCGGGGGGTACGAGCAGTACTTC
TRBJ1-5	TRBD1	.	TRBV18	CASSPDRDQPQHF	TGTGCCAGCTCACCCGACAGGGACCAGCCCCAGCATTTT
TRBJ2-7	.	.	TRBV5-1	CASSLTEGGRKYF	TGCGCCAGCAGCTTGACTGAAGGGGGTCGGAAGTACTTC
TRBJ2-3	TRBD2	.	TRBV7-9	CASSPPGRRREKPDTQYF	TGTGCCAGCAGCCCACCGGGCCGGCGGCGGGAGAAACCAGATACGCAGTATTTT
TRBJ1-2	TRBD1	few	TRBV2	CASSIQGPNYGYTF	TGTGCCAGCAGTATACAGGGGCCTAACTATGGCTACACCTTC
TRBJ1-1	.	.	TRBV27	CASSLSRRFMNTEAFF	TGTGCCAGCAGTTTATCCCGCAGGTTTATGAACACTGAAGCTTTCTTT
TRBJ2-6	.	few	TRBV19	CASNWGVRGANVLTF	TGTGCCAGTAACTGGGGGGTTCGGGGGGCCAACGTCCTGACTTTC
TRBJ2-3	.	.	TRBV5-4	CASSPQGDTQYF	TGTGCCAGCAGCCCTCAGGGGGATACGCAGTATTTT
TRBJ2-5	.	once	TRBV30	CAWSDGRMQETQYF	TGTGCCTGGAGTGATGGGCGTATGCAAGAGACCCAGTACTTC
TRBJ2-2	TRBD2	.	TRBV15	CATSTGLAGAGELFF	TGTGCCACCAGCACGGGACTAGCGGGAGCCGGGGAGCTGTTTTTT
TRBJ2-1	.	.	TRBV5-1	CASSLDLPRTNEQFF	TGCGCCAGCAGCTTGGACCTGCCTAGGACGAATGAGCAGTTCTTC
TRBJ2-7	.	.	TRBV7-9	CASSPHPTGDYEQYF	TGTGCCAGCAGCCCGCATCCTACGGGGGACTACGAGCAGTACTTC
TRBJ1-5	.	few	TRBV28	CAISGGNQPQHF	TGTGCCATCTCGGGGGGGAATCAGCCCCAGCATTTT
TRBJ2-1	TRBD1	once	TRBV28	CASSRDRGTSYNEQFF	TGTGCCAGCAGCCGGGACAGGGGGACCTCCTACAATGAGCAGTTCTTC
TRBJ2-1	TRBD2	.	TRBV7-2	CASSIQAGFVDEQFF	TGTGCCAGCAGCATACAAGCGGGGTTCGTGGATGAGCAGTTCTTC
TRBJ2-7	TRBD2	.	TRBV10-2	CASSEPSGRLEQYF	TGCGCCAGCAGTGAGCCTAGCGGGAGACTCGAGCAGTACTTC
TRBJ1-5	.	.	TRBV7-2	CASSLALEGRPQHF	TGTGCCAGCAGCTTAGCGCTTGAGGGACGGCCCCAGCATTTT
TRBJ1-5	.	.	TRBV6-1	CASSVSGAQPQHF	TGTGCCAGCAGCGTGTCAGGGGCCCAGCCCCAGCATTTT
TRBJ1-2	TRBD1	.	TRBV29-1	CSAETGGGYGYTF	TGCAGCGCCGAGACAGGGGGAGGGTATGGCTACACCTTC
TRBJ2-6	TRBD2	.	TRBV19	CASQGGGSGANVLTF	TGTGCCAGTCAGGGCGGGGGGAGCGGGGCCAACGTCCTGACTTTC
TRBJ2-4	.	.	TRBV4-3	CASSLEGQPGNIQYF	TGCGCCAGCAGCCTAGAGGGCCAACCCGGAAACATTCAGTACTTC
TRBJ2-5	TRBD2	.	TRBV10-2	CASSEPGTSGRETQYF	TGCGCCAGCAGTGAGCCCGGGACTAGCGGGCGAGAGACCCAGTACTTC
TRBJ2-3	.	.	TRBV10-1	CASSARQSSTDTQYF	TGCGCCAGCAGTGCTCGGCAGAGTAGCACAGATACGCAGTATTTT
TRBJ1-2	.	.	TRBV2	CASSPEWAESGYTF	TGTGCCAGCAGTCCAGAATGGGCCGAAAGTGGCTACACCTTC
TRBJ2-1	.	.	TRBV4-2	CASSQGGGGGSYNEQFF	TGTGCCAGCAGCCAAGGGGGCGGAGGGGGCTCCTACAATGAGCAGTTCTTC
TRBJ2-7	.	.	TRBV4-1	CASSLFRQQAYEQYF	TGCGCCAGCAGCCTTTTCCGACAACAAGCCTACGAGCAGTACTTC
TRBJ2-1	TRBD2	.	TRBV5-1	CASSLDTTGLANNEQFF	TGCGCCAGCAGCTTGGACACTACGGGACTAGCCAACAATGAGCAGTTCTTC
TRBJ2-7	TRBD1	once	TRBV27	CASSLSIWDRVYEQYF	TGTGCCAGCAGTTTATCGATCTGGGACAGGGTATACGAGCAGTACTTC
TRBJ1-1	.	few	TRBV5-6	CASSFFIQGRTEAFF	TGTGCCAGCAGCTTCTTCATACAGGGACGGACTGAAGCTTTCTTT
TRBJ2-1	.	.	TRBV11-2	CASSLPGGVSYNEQFF	TGTGCCAGCAGCTTACCCGGCGGGGTCTCCTACAATGAGCAGTTCTTC
TRBJ2-1	TRBD2	.	TRBV10-1	CASSESGTSGIHSYNEQFF	TGCGCCAGCAGTGAGTCCGGGACTAGCGGGATTCACTCCTACAATGAGCAGTTCTTC
TRBJ1-5	.	.	TRBV19	CASSILGEGDQPQHF	TGTGCCAGTAGTATATTAGGGGAAGGGGATCAGCCCCAGCATTTT
TRBJ2-2	.	.	TRBV7-9	CASSLRNTGELFF	TGTGCCAGCAGCTTGAGAAACACCGGGGAGCTGTTTTTT
TRBJ2-5	.	.	TRBV10-3	CAISAGLERETQYF	TGTGCCATCAGTGCGGGACTCGAGAGAGAGACCCAGTACTTC
TRBJ1-1	.	few	TRBV4-2	CASSPGVGEGAFF	TGTGCCAGCAGCCCAGGGGTTGGGGAAGGAGCTTTCTTT
TRBJ2-3	TRBD2	.	TRBV10-3	CAISTSGTSGKSTDTQYF	TGTGCCATCAGTACCTCCGGGACTAGCGGGAAAAGCACAGATACGCAGTATTTT
TRBJ1-1	TRBD1	.	TRBV5-4	CASSTDRGSNTEAFF	TGTGCCAGCAGCACCGACAGGGGATCGAACACTGAAGCTTTCTTT
TRBJ2-1	.	.	TRBV5-1	CASSWRGDNEQFF	TGCGCCAGCAGCTGGCGGGGCGACAATGAGCAGTTCTTC
TRBJ2-2	TRBD2	.	TRBV5-1	CASSLWAGGPGTGELFF	TGCGCCAGCAGCTTGTGGGCGGGAGGGCCCGGCACCGGGGAGCTGTTTTTT
TRBJ2-3	TRBD2	.	TRBV5-1	CASSLTSGKPSTDTQYF	TGCGCCAGCAGCTTGACTAGCGGGAAACCTAGCACAGATACGCAGTATTTT
TRBJ1-1	.	.	TRBV29-1	CSVEPGGRMAEAFF	TGCAGCGTTGAACCGGGGGGTAGAATGGCTGAAGCTTTCTTT
TRBJ2-2	.	.	TRBV15	CATSKTNTGELFF	TGTGCCACCAGCAAGACTAACACCGGGGAGCTGTTTTTT
TRBJ2-7	.	few	TRBV27	CASSQDRGHEQYF	TGTGCCAGCAGCCAGGACCGCGGCCACGAGCAGTACTTC
TRBJ1-1	TRBD1	.	TRBV28	CASSPPGQGKATEAFF	TGTGCCAGCAGTCCACCGGGACAGGGGAAGGCTACTGAAGCTTTCTTT
TRBJ1-1	.	.	TRBV6-1	CASTPASTWGTEAFF	TGTGCCAGCACCCCTGCCAGCACCTGGGGCACTGAAGCTTTCTTT
TRBJ2-7	.	few	TRBV11-2	CASSPPWRDGPTYEQYF	TGTGCCAGCAGCCCCCCATGGCGGGATGGGCCGACCTACGAGCAGTACTTC
TRBJ1-1	.	.	TRBV18	CASSPSYGANTEAFF	TGTGCCAGCTCACCCTCCTACGGGGCGAACACTGAAGCTTTCTTT
TRBJ2-5	TRBD2	.	TRBV7-9	CASRLSGQETQYF	TGTGCCAGCAGACTTAGCGGGCAAGAGACCCAGTACTTC
TRBJ2-7	TRBD1	.	TRBV5-1	CASSLGTGLEEQYF	TGCGCCAGCAGCTTAGGGACAGGGCTTGAGGAGCAGTACTTC
TRBJ2-3	TRBD2	.	TRBV30	CAWSVPGLAGTDTQYF	TGTGCCTGGAGTGTACCCGGACTAGCAGGCACAGATACGCAGTATTTT